One sample yielded the 5 T cell receptor beta chains listed below, sequenced in a study of blood T cell repertoires in COVID-19. TCRdb's copy holds only in-frame clones and misses some; the assay was immunoSEQ multiplex PCR. This table has fewer than 250,000 clones, around 81% appearing once. The sequencing input was peripheral blood. The origin of the receptors is a woman aged 55-70 years with active or convalescent COVID-19.

CDR3 sequence (DNA): TGCAGCGTTCAGGGTCGGCAGACCATGAGTGATGGAAGTCTTTATGGCTACACCTTC. Its protein is CSVQGRQTMSDGSLYGYTF. The chain joins TRBV29-1 to TRBJ1-2; D might be TRBD1 (5 bases). The V gene's germline CDR1 is SQVTM and CDR2 ANQGSEA. This CDR3 is built from 19 residues. V dropped 5 bases and J dropped 5 bases, with 33 bases sitting between them.

The gene calls are TRBV5-1 and TRBJ2-3; D remains ambiguous. The CDR3 spans 15 residues. The germline V gene encodes CDR1 SGHRS and CDR2 YFSETQ. The ends were cut back, 3 bases at V and 0 bases at J, with 11 bases in the middle. CDR3 DNA sequence: TGCGCCAGCAGCTCCTCTACCGCTAGCACAGATACGCAGTATTTT. Protein sequence: CASSSSTASTDTQYF.

The chain couples TRBV16 to TRBJ1-5; D may be TRBD1 (5 bases). V was shortened by 6 bases and J by 7 bases, with 19 bases between the two germline ends. This CDR3 is built from 15 residues. From germline, CDR1 is KGHSY and CDR2 FQNENV. The CDR3 here is CASRPSGGRGQPQHF. The CDR3 nucleotides read TGTGCCAGCAGGCCTTCGGGGGGACGGGGCCAGCCCCAGCATTTT.

The rearrangement joins TRBV28 to TRBJ2-7, with TRBD2 matching over 10 bases. The trim removed 5 bases at V and 5 bases at J, leaving 12 bases unmatched. CDR3 length: 16 residues. The germline gives CDR1 MDHEN, CDR2 SYDVKM. For the CDR3, the DNA is TGTGCCAGCAGTCCAGCGGGAGGGCCACAGGGGAACGAGCAGTACTTC. It is translated as CASSPAGGPQGNEQYF.

This clone was detected only a few times. The V and J genes are TRBV18 and TRBJ2-1; 7 nucleotides agree with TRBD2. The CDR3 runs to 16 residues. The ends lost 3 bases at V and 7 bases at J; junction bases unmatched: 12. From germline, CDR1 is KGHSH and CDR2 LQKENI. The CDR3 spells CASSPPWEGRGNEQFF. In nucleotides, the CDR3 is TGTGCCAGCTCACCCCCTTGGGAGGGCCGAGGAAATGAGCAGTTCTTC.